The table lists the clone carrying this TCR beta chain with a count of one. Its antigen is as yet unknown. This CDR3 has 15 amino acids. V lost 6 bases to trimming and J lost 0 bases; unmatched junction nucleotides: 9. The germline gives CDR1 SGHRS, CDR2 YFSETQ. This sample stems from a study of graft-versus-host responses after intestinal transplantation. Assay used: immunoSEQ multiplex PCR; TCRdb lists only in-frame clones, some missing. The table shows 99,000 or so clones, with 85% to 95% occurring only once. The sequence was collected from a human donor who was the organ donor for an intestinal transplant. The sequences come from unstimulated CD8+ T cells sorted from spleen or lymph node cells, collected before transplant. This chain connects TRBV5-1 to TRBJ2-7; 7 nucleotides line up with TRBD1. In DNA, the CDR3 is TGCGCCAGCAAGCTGTCCCGGGACAGCTCCTACGAGCAGTACTTC. Residues: CASKLSRDSSYEQYF.